Listed here are 17 T cell receptor beta chains from one sample, sequenced in a study of T cell changes during pregnancy in multiple sclerosis (dated by TCRdb to about 2019). To prepare the library, the immunoSEQ multiplex PCR assay was applied. TCRdb obtained this table from immuneACCESS and retained in-frame rearrangements with V and J assigned. These tables miss some clones; where compared with another copy, unresolved V genes account for less than half of the shortfall, and the remainder is unexplained. The sample yields over 40,000 clones; about 88% were counted once. Clones ranked in the top ten supply more than 0.95% of the sample. The material sequenced was CD4+ T cells from peripheral blood mononuclear cells, taken in the second trimester of pregnancy. These receptors all come from a female donor with multiple sclerosis, enrolled in a pregnancy study.

In nucleotides, the CDR3 is TGTGCCAGCAGTTACTTCAGGAATCAGCCCCAGCATTTT. It specifies CASSYFRNQPQHF. The V gene is TRBV6-5, the J gene TRBJ1-5; no clear D gene. Per germline, CDR1 MNHEY and CDR2 SVGAGI. This CDR3 is 13 amino acids long. V was shortened by 1 base and J by 4 bases, with 5 bases between the two germline ends.

The V and J genes are TRBV28 and TRBJ2-7, with D tentatively TRBD2 (6 bases). In germline, CDR1 is MDHEN, CDR2 SYDVKM. This CDR3 has 14 residues. Between the trimmed V and J ends, which lost 7 bases and 3 bases, there was a span of 16 bases. The CDR3, as DNA: TGTGCCAGCAACCCGGCGGGGCAGAACTACGAGCAGTACTTC. This sequence encodes CASNPAGQNYEQYF.

The chain has TRBV11-2 and TRBJ2-2, with 7 positions matching TRBD2. The J segment lost 4 bases and the V segment lost 6 bases, leaving 14 bases of the junction unmatched. This CDR3 region has 17 residues. Per germline, CDR1 SGHAT and CDR2 FQNNGV. The CDR3 here is CASRHDAGVSGTGELFF. In DNA form, the CDR3 reads TGTGCCAGCAGACATGACGCGGGAGTCTCGGGCACCGGGGAGCTGTTTTTT.

The rearrangement joins TRBV5-4 to TRBJ2-3, with 7 bases matching TRBD2. Germline trimming cut 4 bases from V and 4 bases from J; bases unmatched to any gene: 6. CDR3 length: 14 amino acids. Germline V lookup: CDR1 SGHNT, CDR2 YYREEE (reference sequence). Here the CDR3 reads CASSGGGSPDTQYF. The DNA of the CDR3 is TGTGCCAGCAGCGGGGGGGGTAGCCCAGATACGCAGTATTTT.

The chain couples TRBV6-1 to TRBJ2-1, with 7 bases matching TRBD2. V gave up 7 bases and J gave up 3 bases; unmatched junction bases: 6. Germline loops: CDR1 MNHNS, CDR2 SASEGT. This CDR3 region has 14 residues. The CDR3 bases are TGTGCCAGCACTTTCATAGCGGGCTACAATGAGCAGTTCTTC. Translating gives CASTFIAGYNEQFF.

The CDR3 coding sequence is TGTGCCAGCAGCCTAGATAACAGGGTTTCCGTTTTGGGCTACACCTTC. Translated: CASSLDNRVSVLGYTF. V usage is TRBV7-2 and J usage is TRBJ1-2; D possibly corresponds to TRBD1 (6 bases). With 5 bases removed from V and 8 bases from J, the gap between germline ends came to 24 bases. This CDR3 is 16 amino acids long. CDR1 SGHTA and CDR2 FQGNSA come from the germline V gene.

This chain links TRBV6-5 with TRBJ1-3; D possibly corresponds to TRBD1 (5 bases). CDR1 and CDR2 (germline): MNHEY, SVGAGI. The CDR3 length is 15 residues. The V end was cut by 4 bases, the J end by 0 bases, with 10 bases between. The CDR3 loop reads CASSLTGVSGNTIYF. CDR3 bases: TGTGCCAGCAGTTTAACAGGTGTCTCTGGAAACACCATATATTTT.

The CDR3 DNA reads as TGTGCCAGCAGTTCCCCAGGGGCCCTAGAGACCCAGTACTTC. Protein: CASSSPGALETQYF. This chain connects TRBV28 to TRBJ2-5, with D maybe TRBD1 (6 bases). Deletions cut 4 bases from V and 4 bases from J, with 13 bases between. Germline V gene sequence: CDR1 MDHEN, CDR2 SYDVKM. The CDR3 is made up of 14 amino acids.

The rearrangement links TRBV11-2 to TRBJ2-1, with 10 bases lining up with TRBD2. Trimming removed 5 bases from V and 9 bases from J; junction bases left unmatched: 7. Germline CDR1 SGHAT, CDR2 FQNNGV. The CDR3 extends over 14 amino acids. In nucleotides, the CDR3 is TGTGCCAGCAGCGGGACTAGCGTCAGGGGTGAGCAGTTCTTC. The encoded protein is CASSGTSVRGEQFF.

The chain is built from TRBV9 and TRBJ1-4; 7 bases are a match to TRBD1. V lost 5 bases and J lost 8; bases outside the gene matches: 6. The CDR3 loop spans 13 amino acids. Germline CDR1 is SGDLS and CDR2 is YYNGEE. The CDR3 sequence is CASSTGVWEKLFF. In nucleotides, the CDR3 is TGTGCCAGCAGTACAGGGGTATGGGAAAAACTGTTTTTT.

The chain combines TRBV5-1 with TRBJ2-3; 7 bases fit TRBD2. Germline CDR1 and CDR2: SGHRS and YFSETQ. V lost 6 bases to trimming and J lost 1 base; unmatched junction nucleotides: 11. The CDR3 has 16 residues. CDR3 in DNA: TGCGCCAGCAACGATTGGGGGGGTATCGGCACAGATACGCAGTATTTT. Translating it yields CASNDWGGIGTDTQYF.

The chain uses TRBV11-2 and TRBJ2-5; D might be TRBD2 (5 bases). Germline V lookup: CDR1 SGHAT, CDR2 FQNNGV. The CDR3 is 15 amino acids. The V end was cut by 6 bases, the J end by 4 bases, with 18 bases between. The CDR3 protein is CASRLLGDEVETQYF. The CDR3, as DNA: TGTGCCAGCAGATTGTTGGGAGATGAAGTAGAGACCCAGTACTTC.

The chain couples TRBV6-6 to TRBJ1-5; D is undetermined. Trimming cost V 5 bases and J 3 bases, with 11 bases left between them. Germline-derived CDR1 and CDR2 are MNHNY and SVGAGI (reference sequence). The CDR3 has 14 amino acids. The CDR3, as DNA: TGTGCCAGCAGTCCCTTCCCCTACAATCAGCCCCAGCATTTT. Residues: CASSPFPYNQPQHF.

The chain is built from TRBV27 and TRBJ1-1, with 9 nucleotides matching TRBD1. The CDR3 sequence is 14 residues long. The trim removed 5 bases at V and 4 bases at J, leaving 5 bases unmatched. Germline V gives CDR1 MNHEY, CDR2 SMNVEV (reference sequence). CDR3 in amino acids: CASSRTGVGTEAFF. The CDR3 DNA is TGTGCCAGCAGTAGGACAGGGGTCGGCACTGAAGCTTTCTTT.

V and J are TRBV19 and TRBJ2-7, with 8 bases identical to TRBD1. Looked up from germline, CDR1 is LNHDA and CDR2 is SQIVND (reference sequence). V gave up 5 bases and J gave up 2 bases; unmatched junction bases: 8. CDR3 size: 15 residues. The CDR3 DNA is TGTGCCAGTAGTTTATCCCCGACAGGGGCCTACGAGCAGTACTTC. It specifies CASSLSPTGAYEQYF.

The chain combines TRBV5-1 with TRBJ2-7; weak D call: TRBD2 (5 bases). CDR1 and CDR2 (germline): SGHRS, YFSETQ. The CDR3 is 17 amino acids. With 1 base removed from V and 0 bases from J, the gap between germline ends came to 17 bases. In nucleotides, the CDR3 is TGCGCCAGCAGCTTGACTAGTTTAGTATCGAGCTCCTACGAGCAGTACTTC. The encoded protein is CASSLTSLVSSSYEQYF.

This chain joins TRBV6-1 and TRBJ1-5, with a weak D call TRBD1 (6 bases). Germline loops: CDR1 MNHNS, CDR2 SASEGT. The CDR3 runs to 13 residues. Trimming took off 5 bases at V and 7 bases at J, with 12 bases between the two ends. CDR3 DNA: TGTGCCAGCAGTCTACAGGGAAGCCAGCCCCAGCATTTT. This sequence encodes CASSLQGSQPQHF.